The 14 T cell receptor beta chains reported below all come from one sample, sequenced in a study of T cell clonality in common variable immunodeficiency. Assay used: immunoSEQ multiplex PCR; TCRdb lists only in-frame clones, some missing. This repertoire holds tens of thousands of clones, and none appear only once. Source material: peripheral blood mononuclear cells. The receptors derive from a person aged 18-69 years in good health.

On this clone: The read finishes 3 residues shy of the CDR3 end, and the germline J gene is used to complete it. The chain is built from TRBV6-2 or TRBV6-3 and TRBJ1-2; D perhaps matches TRBD1 (6 bases). The length of the CDR3 is 16 residues. Deletions cut 6 bases from V and 5 bases from J, with 22 bases between. Germline V gene sequence: CDR1 MNHEY, CDR2 SVGEGT. The CDR3 loop is CASRPKTGTSRYGYTF. The part of the CDR3 DNA that was read is TGTGCCAGCAGGCCTAAAACAGGGACGAGTAGATATGGC.

The CDR3 DNA, read in part, is TGTGCCAGCAGTGCTCGGGCGGGACTCGATACG. Translating it yields CASSARAGLDT. The complete CDR3 reads CASSARAGLDTQYF. The V gene is TRBV6-1, the J gene TRBJ2-3; D may be TRBD2 (6 bases). Sequencing ends 3 residues short of the CDR3 end; the germline J gene provides the rest. V was shortened by 4 bases and J by 6 bases, with 14 bases between the two germline ends. The length of the CDR3 is 14 residues. Germline V gene data show CDR1 as MNHNS and CDR2 as SASEGT.

This clone was counted ten times or more. The sequence runs out 3 residues before the end of the CDR3; the remainder is reconstructed from the germline J gene. The chain uses TRBV7-2 and TRBJ2-7; TRBD1 matches 8 bases. CDR3 length: 14 amino acids. V dropped 2 bases and J dropped 3; count of bases not matched to a gene: 3. Germline V lookup: CDR1 SGHTA, CDR2 FQGNSA. The CDR3 sequence: CASSLMDRDYEQYF. CDR3 DNA (partial): TGTGCCAGCAGCTTAATGGACAGGGACTACGAG.

This clone is medium-sized within its sample. The read ends 3 residues shy of where the CDR3 ends; the end is completed using the germline J gene. This rearrangement joins TRBV6-2 or TRBV6-3 to TRBJ2-5; D uncertain. This CDR3 is built from 13 residues. CDR1 and CDR2 from the germline V gene are MNHEY and SVGEGT. Between the trimmed V and J ends, which lost 8 bases and 5 bases, there was a span of 15 bases. CDR3 DNA (partial): TGTGCCAGCGGCGTAGCTCACGGGGAGACC. Translated, it gives CASGVAHGET. The whole CDR3 region reads CASGVAHGETQYF.

This clone has a count of ten or more. The read gets to within 3 residues of the CDR3 end, and the germline J gene fills in the rest. The V and J genes are TRBV6-4 and TRBJ2-3, with TRBD2 identical over 11 bases. Germline V gene data show CDR1 as MRHNA and CDR2 as SNTAGT. The CDR3 loop spans 14 amino acids. The V gene end was trimmed by 10 bases and the J gene end by 4 bases; junction bases not matched to a gene: 7. CDR3 loop: CATSTSGASDTQYF. The CDR3 DNA, read in part, is TGTGCCACCTCGACTAGCGGGGCCTCAGATACG.

This clone occurred many times. The read halts 3 residues ahead of the CDR3 end, with the missing end drawn from the germline J gene. This chain joins TRBV7-3 and TRBJ2-5, with unresolved D. Looked up from germline, CDR1 is SGHTA and CDR2 is FQGTGA. V was clipped by 5 bases and J by 1 base, with 8 bases between them. The CDR3 totals 13 residues. Here the CDR3 reads CASSQLFQETQYF. The sequenced part of the CDR3 DNA is TGTGCCAGCAGCCAACTATTCCAAGAGACC.

Comment on this clone: This may stem from a read error, because a much larger clone lies one nucleotide away. Read coverage stops 3 residues before the CDR3 terminus; the germline J gene supplies the remainder. The gene calls are TRBV19 and TRBJ2-2; D is perhaps TRBD1 (6 bases). Germline V CDR1 and CDR2: LNHDA, SQIVND (reference sequence). The CDR3 is made up of 18 amino acids. The part of the CDR3 DNA that was read is TGTGCCAGTAGCATCTCCCGGGACAAAAAACCCCGAAATGAAAAG. Its translation: CASSISRDKKPRNEK. The full CDR3 is CASSISRDKKPRNEKLFF.

This clone was seen at least ten times. The CDR3 end falls 3 residues outside the read, so it is completed with the germline J gene. This sequence joins TRBV6-2 or TRBV6-3 and TRBJ2-1; no reliable D call. Germline V CDR1 and CDR2: MNHEY, SVGEGT. The CDR3 covers 13 residues. The V end was cut by 3 bases, the J end by 3 bases, with 6 bases between. The CDR3 protein is CASSYSGYNEQFF. The CDR3 DNA, read in part, is TGTGCCAGCAGTTATTCGGGCTACAATGAG.

As regards this clone: Read coverage stops 3 residues before the CDR3 terminus; the germline J gene supplies the remainder. This sequence joins TRBV6-2 or TRBV6-3 and TRBJ1-1; tentatively, D is TRBD1 (6 bases). This CDR3 has 14 residues. V was cut by 0 bases and J by 3 bases, with 8 bases left in between. Germline assignment: CDR1 MNHEY and CDR2 SVGEGT. CDR3 protein: CASSYSDSYTEAFF. CDR3 DNA, as far as it was read: TGTGCCAGCAGTTACTCGGACAGCTACACTGAA.

The sample holds many counts of this clone. Coverage ceases 3 residues before the CDR3 finishes, and the germline J gene fills in the end. The chain is built from TRBV20-1 and TRBJ1-1, with no clear D. Per the germline V gene, CDR1 is DFQATT and CDR2 is SNEGSKA (reference sequence). Between the trimmed V and J ends, which lost 8 bases and 0 bases, there was a span of 16 bases. This CDR3 comprises 14 residues. The CDR3 protein is CSITPPDMNTEAFF. The DNA read from the CDR3 is TGCAGTATTACACCGCCTGATATGAACACTGAA.

This clone showed up just a few times. The DNA ends 3 residues before the CDR3 does, and the rest of the CDR3 is filled in from the germline J gene. The J gene is TRBJ2-7, the V gene TRBV2; 12 nucleotides line up with TRBD2. V was pared by 8 bases and J by 4 bases, with 6 bases of the junction left unmatched. Germline V gives CDR1 SNHLY, CDR2 FYNNEI. The CDR3 contains 14 residues. The CDR3 loop reads CASPPSGGEYEQYF. The sequenced part of the CDR3 DNA is TGTGCCAGCCCCCCTAGCGGGGGGGAATACGAG.

On this clone: The CDR3 end lies 3 residues beyond the end of the read and is filled in from the germline J gene. This chain connects TRBV19 to TRBJ2-7; no clear D. There are 15 residues in the CDR3. From germline, CDR1 is LNHDA and CDR2 SQIVND (reference sequence). Trimming stripped 5 bases from V and 2 bases from J, with 16 bases between. CDR3 in amino acids: CASSPKGPGAYEQYF. The CDR3 bases that were read are TGTGCCAGTAGTCCCAAAGGGCCAGGCGCCTACGAG.

The sample holds many counts of this clone. The read ends 3 residues shy of where the CDR3 ends; the end is completed using the germline J gene. The J gene is TRBJ1-5, the V gene TRBV10-1; D is uncertain. V was shortened by 7 bases and J by 2 bases, with 9 bases between the two germline ends. The CDR3 totals 13 residues. The V gene's germline CDR1 is WNHNN and CDR2 SYGVQD (reference sequence). The sequenced part of the CDR3 DNA is TGCGCCAGCATAACAGTGTGCAATCAGCCC. Encoded protein: CASITVCNQP. The full CDR3 sequence reads CASITVCNQPQHF.

This clone occurred many times. Compared with germline, one end of the junction differs, possibly owing to a read error. The DNA ends 3 residues before the CDR3 does, and the rest of the CDR3 is filled in from the germline J gene. The chain carries TRBV4-2 and TRBJ2-1; D gene unclear. The CDR3 length is 13 residues. Germline lookup yields CDR1 LGHNA and CDR2 YNFKEQ. The covered CDR3 bases are TGCGCCAGCAGCCAAGATGCAGACAATGAG. Translating gives CASSQDADNE. The full CDR3 is CASSQDADNEQFF.